The entry that follows covers one TCR beta chain sequence. The antigen is not known. This sample stems from a study of cytomegalovirus exposure and HLA in healthy donors. Overall study findings and caveats: Association of a missense DCLRE1C variant with TCR beta V- and J-gene trimming was reported in a later analysis. Analysis was performed later, and it showed HLA-associated TCR beta chains to be more clonally expanded than equally common others.

The primer mix had 60 Vbeta and 13 Jbeta primers. The authors' processing: A later analysis counted around 74 million unique TCR beta chains, some 10 million shared. TCRdb keeps only in-frame clones here, not all; method: immunoSEQ multiplex PCR. V and J calls and clone size are copied from that table; D and trimming were computed from the DNA. This table holds roughly 97,000 clones, 73% found once. The CDR3 sequence is 13 residues long. Trimming shortened V by 1 base and J by 8 bases, and 12 bases separated the two germline ends. Germline CDR1 and CDR2: SGHTS and YDEGEE. The chain has TRBV5-8 and TRBJ1-2, with a possible D match to TRBD1 (5 bases). The origin of this receptor is a man aged 35 to 55 in good health and CMV-seronegative. The specimen was PBMCs. CDR3 nucleotides: TGTGCCAGCAGCTTGACCTGGGGGGACGGCTACACCTTC. Translating gives CASSLTWGDGYTF.